This is a list of T cell receptor beta chains from one sample in a study of control samples from healthy donors and cancer patients. The table came from immunoSEQ multiplex PCR; TCRdb's copy has only in-frame clones and leaves some out. The sample records roughly 130,000 clones, 85% to 95% being singletons. Sequenced sample: blood. These receptors all come from a man younger than 30 in good health. Each CDR3 is given with its conserved first and last residue. D genes are given only for firm matches. Clone size is shown for a subset of rows, as once, few, many or a class of expanded clone.

J gene | D gene | V gene | clone size | CDR3 DNA | CDR3 protein
TRBJ1-2 | . | TRBV2 | . | TGTGCCAGCAGCCCTTTTCAGCTTAACTATGGCTACACCTTC | CASSPFQLNYGYTF
TRBJ2-3 | TRBD2 | TRBV11-1 | . | TGTGCCAGCAGCCAAAAGCGGGGGGGCCCAGATACGCAGTATTTT | CASSQKRGGPDTQYF
TRBJ1-1 | . | TRBV14 | . | TGTGCCAGCAGCCAAGATATCGGGGACGGCGCCACTGAAGCTTTCTTT | CASSQDIGDGATEAFF
TRBJ1-1 | TRBD1 | TRBV27 | . | TGTGCCAGCAGCCCCCTGGAGGGGGCGGTTGGGACTGAAGCTTTCTTT | CASSPLEGAVGTEAFF
TRBJ2-3 | TRBD2 | TRBV5-4 | . | TGTGCCAGCAGCTTGAAACTAGCGGGGGGCCCTAGCACAGATACGCAGTATTTT | CASSLKLAGGPSTDTQYF
TRBJ2-2 | TRBD2 | TRBV20-1 | . | TGCAGTGCTAGTGGGGGACTAGCGGCGAACACCGGGGAGCTGTTTTTT | CSASGGLAANTGELFF
TRBJ2-2 | TRBD1 | TRBV18 | . | TGTGCCAGCTCACCACAACGCGACAGGGGAACCGGGGAGCTGTTTTTT | CASSPQRDRGTGELFF
TRBJ1-1 | . | TRBV25-1 | . | TGTGCCAGCAGAGATTGGTCAGAAGCTTTCTTT | CASRDWSEAFF
TRBJ1-1 | . | TRBV7-2 | . | TGTGCCAGCAGCAACAGGGTCTCCGGAGCTTTCTTT | CASSNRVSGAFF
TRBJ2-7 | TRBD2 | TRBV7-3 | . | TGTGCCAGCAGCTTACCAGGGGTGGGCAGCGGGGGCCCCTACGAGCAGTACTTC | CASSLPGVGSGGPYEQYF
TRBJ2-3 | TRBD1 | TRBV7-9 | . | TGTGCCAGCAGCCCCGCCGGGACAGGGTTTACAGATACGCAGTATTTT | CASSPAGTGFTDTQYF
TRBJ2-7 | . | TRBV2 | few | TGTGCCAGCAGAGGGACGGCCGTTGCCTACGAGCAGTACTTC | CASRGTAVAYEQYF
TRBJ2-7 | TRBD2 | TRBV5-4 | once | TGTGCCAGCAGCTTGATCACTAGCGGGGTCACCTACGAGCAGTACTTC | CASSLITSGVTYEQYF
TRBJ2-4 | . | TRBV5-1 | . | TGCGCCAGCAGCTTCATTGGGGGCGCAAAAAACATTCAGTACTTC | CASSFIGGAKNIQYF
TRBJ2-2 | TRBD1 | TRBV5-1 | . | TGCGCCAGCAGCCCGGGACAGGGAGGCACCGGGGAGCTGTTTTTT | CASSPGQGGTGELFF
TRBJ2-1 | TRBD2 | TRBV14 | . | TGTGCCAGCAGCCACCACGGGAGGGGTGGGTACAATGAGCAGTTCTTC | CASSHHGRGGYNEQFF
TRBJ2-2 | . | TRBV25-1 | . | TGTGCCAGCAGCCCCGCCACCGGGGAGCTGTTTTTT | CASSPATGELFF
TRBJ1-4 | . | TRBV14 | . | TGTGCCAGCAGCCTACGACACCTGAATAATGAAAAACTGTTTTTT | CASSLRHLNNEKLFF
TRBJ2-1 | . | TRBV12-5 | . | TGTGCTAGTGGTTTGGTACTGCGGGGTCCCTACAATGAGCAGTTCTTC | CASGLVLRGPYNEQFF
TRBJ2-7 | . | TRBV4-1 | . | TGCGCCAGCAGCCAAGGGGGGGTCCGCGAGCAGTACTTC | CASSQGGVREQYF
TRBJ2-3 | . | TRBV19 | . | TGTGCCAGTAGTATCCAGGGGAGCACAGATACGCAGTATTTT | CASSIQGSTDTQYF
TRBJ1-3 | . | TRBV18 | . | TGTGCCAGCTCACCACCATTCGGCAGGAGCTCTGGAAACACCATATATTTT | CASSPPFGRSSGNTIYF
TRBJ2-7 | . | TRBV27 | . | TGTGCCAGCAGCGAAGCGACTAGGATAGATTACGAGCAGTACTTC | CASSEATRIDYEQYF
TRBJ1-1 | TRBD1 | TRBV9 | . | TGTGCCAGCAGCGTAGTCTACAGGGGCTACGCTGAAGCTTTCTTT | CASSVVYRGYAEAFF
TRBJ1-5 | TRBD1 | TRBV2 | once | TGTGCCAGCAGTTATTCAGACAGGGGTAGAAATCAGCCCCAGCATTTT | CASSYSDRGRNQPQHF
TRBJ1-1 | TRBD1 | TRBV7-9 | . | TGTGCCACCAAAACCGCGACAGGGGATAGTAACACTGAAGCTTTCTTT | CATKTATGDSNTEAFF
TRBJ1-1 | . | TRBV7-9 | . | TGTGCCAGCAGCTTAGCGGTAGGGGGCACTGAAGCTTTCTTT | CASSLAVGGTEAFF
TRBJ1-1 | . | TRBV5-1 | . | TGCGCCAGCGCGCATTCGACAGAGCTGAACACTGAAGCTTTCTTT | CASAHSTELNTEAFF
TRBJ1-2 | TRBD1 | TRBV19 | . | TGTGCCAGTAGTAGGGACAGGGTTGCTGGCTACACCTTC | CASSRDRVAGYTF
TRBJ2-2 | . | TRBV12-2 | . | TGTGCAAGTCCCCGTAATAGTATTTCTGGGGAGCTGTTTTTT | CASPRNSISGELFF
TRBJ1-5 | TRBD1 | TRBV5-6 | . | TGTGCCAGCAGCTTGGCGGGACAGATGATTAATCAGCCCCAGCATTTT | CASSLAGQMINQPQHF
TRBJ2-5 | TRBD2 | TRBV3-1/TRBV3-2 | . | TGTGCCAGCAGCCAGGCGACTAGCGGGGGGGCAAGAAAGACCCAGTACTTC | CASSQATSGGARKTQYF
TRBJ2-2 | TRBD1 | TRBV5-1 | . | TGCGCCAGCAGCTTTTGGGGCCTGACAGGGCCCAGGAGGAACACCGGGGAGCTGTTTTTT | CASSFWGLTGPRRNTGELFF
TRBJ1-1 | . | TRBV11-2 | once | TGTGCCAGCAGCTTACTAATCGGGACTGAAGCTTTCTTT | CASSLLIGTEAFF
TRBJ1-2 | . | TRBV5-1 | . | TGCGCCAGCAGCTTAGGGCAGGACGGCTACACCTTC | CASSLGQDGYTF
TRBJ2-1 | TRBD2 | TRBV5-1 | . | TGCGCCAGCAGCTTAGGGGCCACTAGCGGGGGCTACAATGAGCAGTTCTTC | CASSLGATSGGYNEQFF
TRBJ2-1 | . | TRBV6-5 | . | TGTGCCAGCACCAGGCGGGACAATCTGGGCAATGAGCAGTTCTTC | CASTRRDNLGNEQFF
TRBJ1-1 | . | TRBV7-9 | . | TGTGCCAGCAGCTTCCCCACGGCGAACACTGAAGCTTTCTTT | CASSFPTANTEAFF
TRBJ2-5 | . | TRBV12-1 | . | TGTGCCAGCAGCCTCCCAGACCGGGACAGGGGAGAGACCCAGTACTTC | CASSLPDRDRGETQYF
TRBJ2-1 | TRBD2 | TRBV10-2 | once | TGCGCCAGCAGACCGACTAGCGGGGTTTCGGGGAGTGGGTTCTTC | CASRPTSGVSGSGFF
TRBJ2-7 | TRBD1 | TRBV20-1 | . | TGCAGTGCTAGTTCGGACAGGACCTCCTACGAGCAGTACTTC | CSASSDRTSYEQYF
TRBJ2-3 | TRBD2 | TRBV24-1 | . | TGTGCCACCGGGGGGGAAACAGATACGCAGTATTTT | CATGGETDTQYF
TRBJ1-3 | . | TRBV7-7 | . | TGTGCCAGCAGCCCGGGGACGGTGAACTCTGGAAACACCATATATTTT | CASSPGTVNSGNTIYF
TRBJ2-7 | . | TRBV7-9 | . | TGTGCCAGCGGCTCCGACAGCCTAACCTACGAGCAGTACTTC | CASGSDSLTYEQYF
TRBJ2-7 | . | TRBV5-1 | . | TGCGCCAGCAGCCTTCGATACGAGCAGTACTTC | CASSLRYEQYF
TRBJ2-7 | . | TRBV20-1 | few | TGCAGTGCTGGACTGACCTACGAGCAGTACTTC | CSAGLTYEQYF
TRBJ1-1 | TRBD1 | TRBV7-2 | once | TGTGCCAGCAGCTTGACAGGGTATGGCACTGAAGCTTTCTTT | CASSLTGYGTEAFF
TRBJ1-6 | . | TRBV30 | . | TGTGCCTGGAGTAGGACAAGGGACGCCTATAATTCACCCCTCCACTTT | CAWSRTRDAYNSPLHF
TRBJ2-5 | TRBD2 | TRBV4-1 | . | TGCGCCAGCAGCCACGGACTAGCGGGGGGCCGACAAGAGACCCAGTACTTC | CASSHGLAGGRQETQYF
TRBJ1-5 | TRBD1 | TRBV9 | . | TGTGCCAGCAGCTCACAGGGGGGAGCAAATCAGCCCCAGCATTTT | CASSSQGGANQPQHF